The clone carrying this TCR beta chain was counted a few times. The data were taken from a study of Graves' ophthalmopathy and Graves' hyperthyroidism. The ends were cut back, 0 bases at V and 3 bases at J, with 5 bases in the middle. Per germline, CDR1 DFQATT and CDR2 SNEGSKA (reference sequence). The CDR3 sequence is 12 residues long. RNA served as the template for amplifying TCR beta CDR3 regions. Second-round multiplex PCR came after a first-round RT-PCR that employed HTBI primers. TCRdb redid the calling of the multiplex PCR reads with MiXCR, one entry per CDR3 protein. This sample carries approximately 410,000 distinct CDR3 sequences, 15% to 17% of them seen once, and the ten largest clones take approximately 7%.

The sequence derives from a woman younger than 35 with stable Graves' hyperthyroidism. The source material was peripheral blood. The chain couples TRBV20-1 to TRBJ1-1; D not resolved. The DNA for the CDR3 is TGCAGTGCTAGAGATCGCCACACTGAAGCTTTCTTT. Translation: CSARDRHTEAFF.